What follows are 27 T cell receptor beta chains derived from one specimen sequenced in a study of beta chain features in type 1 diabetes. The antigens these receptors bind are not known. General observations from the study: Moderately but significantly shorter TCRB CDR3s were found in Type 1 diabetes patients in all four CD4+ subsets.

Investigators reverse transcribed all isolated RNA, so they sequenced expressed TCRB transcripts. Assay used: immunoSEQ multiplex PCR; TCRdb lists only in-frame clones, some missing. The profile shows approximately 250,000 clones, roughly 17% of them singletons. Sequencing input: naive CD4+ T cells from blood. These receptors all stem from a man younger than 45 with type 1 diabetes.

In nucleotides, the CDR3 is TGCAGCGTGGCCGGGACAGGAGTGAACACTGAAGCTTTCTTT. Its translation is CSVAGTGVNTEAFF. This chain uses TRBV29-1 with TRBJ1-1, with 8 bases identical to TRBD1. With 6 bases clipped from V and 0 bases from J, the junction kept 6 bases outside the gene matches. CDR3 length: 14 amino acids. Germline V lookup: CDR1 SQVTM, CDR2 ANQGSEA.

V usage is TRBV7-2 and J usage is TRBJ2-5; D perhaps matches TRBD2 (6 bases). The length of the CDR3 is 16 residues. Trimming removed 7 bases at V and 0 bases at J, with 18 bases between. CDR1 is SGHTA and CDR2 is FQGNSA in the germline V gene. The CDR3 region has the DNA TGTGCCAGCACTCGGCGGGGCACTGAGTACCAAGAGACCCAGTACTTC. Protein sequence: CASTRRGTEYQETQYF.

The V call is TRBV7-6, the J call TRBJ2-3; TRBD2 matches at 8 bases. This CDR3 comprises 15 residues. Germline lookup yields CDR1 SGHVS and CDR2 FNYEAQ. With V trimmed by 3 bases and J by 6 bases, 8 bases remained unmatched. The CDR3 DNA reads TGTGCCAGCAGCTTGTCAAGCGGGAGTTGGGATACGCAGTATTTT. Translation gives CASSLSSGSWDTQYF.

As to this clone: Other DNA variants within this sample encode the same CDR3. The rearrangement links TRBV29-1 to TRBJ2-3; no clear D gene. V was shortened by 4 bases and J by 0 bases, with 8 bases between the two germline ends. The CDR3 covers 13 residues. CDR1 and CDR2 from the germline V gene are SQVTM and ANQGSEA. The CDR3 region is CSVAPGSTDTQYF. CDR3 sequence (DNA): TGCAGCGTTGCGCCAGGTAGCACAGATACGCAGTATTTT.

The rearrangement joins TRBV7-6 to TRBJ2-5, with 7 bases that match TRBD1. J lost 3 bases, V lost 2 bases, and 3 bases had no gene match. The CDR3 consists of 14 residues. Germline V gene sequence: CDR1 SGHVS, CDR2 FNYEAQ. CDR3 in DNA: TGTGCCAGCAGCTTAATGGGACAGAAAGAGACCCAGTACTTC. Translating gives CASSLMGQKETQYF.

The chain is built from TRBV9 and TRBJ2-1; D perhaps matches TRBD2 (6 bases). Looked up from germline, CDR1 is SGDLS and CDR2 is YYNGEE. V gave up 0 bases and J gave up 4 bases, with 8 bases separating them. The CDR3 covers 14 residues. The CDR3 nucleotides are TGTGCCAGCAGCGTAGAACTAGCTTACAATGAGCAGTTCTTC. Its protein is CASSVELAYNEQFF. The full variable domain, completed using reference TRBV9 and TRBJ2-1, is DSGVTQTPKHLITATGQRVTLRCSPRSGDLSVYWYQQSLDQGLQFLIQYYNGEERAKGNILERFSAQQFPDLHSELNLSSLELGDSALYFCASSVELAYNEQFFGPGTRLTVL.

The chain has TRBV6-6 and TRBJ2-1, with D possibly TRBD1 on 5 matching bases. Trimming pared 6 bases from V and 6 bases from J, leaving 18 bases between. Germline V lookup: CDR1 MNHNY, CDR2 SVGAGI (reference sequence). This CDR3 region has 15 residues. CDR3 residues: CASSRESATLNEQFF. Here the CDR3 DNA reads TGTGCCAGCAGCAGGGAATCGGCGACTCTCAATGAGCAGTTCTTC.

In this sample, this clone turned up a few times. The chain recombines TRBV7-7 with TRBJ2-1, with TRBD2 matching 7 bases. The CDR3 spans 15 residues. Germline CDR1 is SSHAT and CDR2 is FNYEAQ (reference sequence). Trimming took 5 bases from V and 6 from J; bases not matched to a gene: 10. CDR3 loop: CASSARAGKGNEQFF. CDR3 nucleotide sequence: TGTGCCAGCAGCGCGCGAGCGGGAAAGGGCAATGAGCAGTTCTTC.

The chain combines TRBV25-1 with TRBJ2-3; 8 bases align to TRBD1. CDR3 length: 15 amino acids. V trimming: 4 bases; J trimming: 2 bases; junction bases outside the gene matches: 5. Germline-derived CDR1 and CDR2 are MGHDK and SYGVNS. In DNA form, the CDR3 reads TGTGCCAGCAGTGTGAGGACAGGGCTCACAGATACGCAGTATTTT. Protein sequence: CASSVRTGLTDTQYF.

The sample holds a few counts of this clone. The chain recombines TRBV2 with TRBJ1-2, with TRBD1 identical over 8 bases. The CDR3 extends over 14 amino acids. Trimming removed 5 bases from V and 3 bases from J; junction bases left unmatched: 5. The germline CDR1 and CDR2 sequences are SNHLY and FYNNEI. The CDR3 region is CASSRQGFDYGYTF. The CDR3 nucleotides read TGTGCCAGCAGTCGACAGGGGTTCGACTATGGCTACACCTTC.

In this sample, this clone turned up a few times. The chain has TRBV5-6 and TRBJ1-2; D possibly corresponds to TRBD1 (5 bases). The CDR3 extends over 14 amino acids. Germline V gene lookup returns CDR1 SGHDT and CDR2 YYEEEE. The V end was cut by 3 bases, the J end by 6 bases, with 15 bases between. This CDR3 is CASSSVRDGDGYTF. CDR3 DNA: TGTGCCAGCAGCTCCGTGCGGGACGGTGATGGCTACACCTTC.

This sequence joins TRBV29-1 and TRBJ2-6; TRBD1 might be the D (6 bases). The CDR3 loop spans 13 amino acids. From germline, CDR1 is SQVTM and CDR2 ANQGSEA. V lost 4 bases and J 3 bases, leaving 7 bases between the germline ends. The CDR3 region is CSVAGVGANVLTF. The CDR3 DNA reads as TGCAGCGTTGCAGGGGTTGGGGCCAACGTCCTGACTTTC.

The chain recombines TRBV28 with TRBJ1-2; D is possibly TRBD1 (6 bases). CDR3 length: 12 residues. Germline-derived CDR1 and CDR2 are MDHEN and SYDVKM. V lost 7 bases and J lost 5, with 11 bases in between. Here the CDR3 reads CASKTGSYGYTF. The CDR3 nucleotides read TGTGCCAGCAAGACAGGTTCATATGGCTACACCTTC.

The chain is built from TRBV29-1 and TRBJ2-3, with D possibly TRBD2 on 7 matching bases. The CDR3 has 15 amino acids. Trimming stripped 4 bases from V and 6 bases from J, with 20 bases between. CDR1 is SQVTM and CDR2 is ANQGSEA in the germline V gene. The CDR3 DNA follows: TGCAGCGTTGCACTCTTGCGGGGGCAGGCGGATACGCAGTATTTT. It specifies CSVALLRGQADTQYF.

DNA for the CDR3: TGTGCCAGCAGCTGGGCCCCCCGTTTAGCAACCGGGGAGCTGTTTTTT. Translating it yields CASSWAPRLATGELFF. The chain has TRBV11-2 and TRBJ2-2, with D unresolved. The CDR3 sequence is 16 residues long. Germline V gene sequence: CDR1 SGHAT, CDR2 FQNNGV. V gave up 4 bases and J gave up 5 bases, with 17 bases separating them.

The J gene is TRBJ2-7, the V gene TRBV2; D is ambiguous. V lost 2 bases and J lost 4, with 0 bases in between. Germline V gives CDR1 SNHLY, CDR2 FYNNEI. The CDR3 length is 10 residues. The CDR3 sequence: CASSEYEQYF. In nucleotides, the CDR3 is TGTGCCAGCAGTGAATACGAGCAGTACTTC.

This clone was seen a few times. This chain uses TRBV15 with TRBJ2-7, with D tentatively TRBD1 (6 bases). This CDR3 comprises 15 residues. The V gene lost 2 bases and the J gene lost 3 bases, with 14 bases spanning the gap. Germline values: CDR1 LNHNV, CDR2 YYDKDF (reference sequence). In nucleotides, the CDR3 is TGTGCCACCAGCAGACTGCAGGGGCCCTACTACGAGCAGTACTTC. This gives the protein CATSRLQGPYYEQYF.

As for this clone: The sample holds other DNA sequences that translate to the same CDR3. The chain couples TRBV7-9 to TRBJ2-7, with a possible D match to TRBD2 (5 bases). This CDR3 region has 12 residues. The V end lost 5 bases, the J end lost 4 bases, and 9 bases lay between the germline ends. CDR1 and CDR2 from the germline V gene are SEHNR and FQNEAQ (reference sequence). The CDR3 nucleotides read TGTGCCAGCAGCCCCTCGGGGTACGAGCAGTACTTC. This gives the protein CASSPSGYEQYF.

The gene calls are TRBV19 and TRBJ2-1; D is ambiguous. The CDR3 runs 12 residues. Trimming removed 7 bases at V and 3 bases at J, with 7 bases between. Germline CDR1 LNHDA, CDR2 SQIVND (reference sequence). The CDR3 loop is CASKKDYNEQFF. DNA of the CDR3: TGTGCCAGTAAAAAGGACTACAATGAGCAGTTCTTC.

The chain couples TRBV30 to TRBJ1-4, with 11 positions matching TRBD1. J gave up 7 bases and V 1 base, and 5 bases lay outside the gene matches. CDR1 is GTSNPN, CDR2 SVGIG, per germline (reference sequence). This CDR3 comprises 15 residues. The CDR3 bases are TGTGCCTGGAGTGCCCCCGGGACAGGGGGTGAAAAACTGTTTTTT. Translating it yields CAWSAPGTGGEKLFF. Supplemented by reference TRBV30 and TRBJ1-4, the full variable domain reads SQTIHQWPATLVQPVGSPLSLECTVEGTSNPNLYWYRQAAGRGLQLLFYSVGIGQISSEVPQNLSASRPQDRQFILSSKKLLLSDSGFYLCAWSAPGTGGEKLFFGSGTQLSVL.

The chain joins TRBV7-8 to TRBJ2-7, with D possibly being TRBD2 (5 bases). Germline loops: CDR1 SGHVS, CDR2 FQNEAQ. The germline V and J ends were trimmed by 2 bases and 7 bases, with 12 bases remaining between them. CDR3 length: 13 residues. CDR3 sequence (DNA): TGTGCCAGCAGCTTACTTCTTGGCGGGGAGCAGTACTTC. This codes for CASSLLLGGEQYF. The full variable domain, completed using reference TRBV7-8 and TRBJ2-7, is GAGVSQSPRYKVAKRGQDVALRCDPISGHVSLFWYQQALGQGPEFLTYFQNEAQLDKSGLPSDRFFAERPEGSVSTLKIQRTQQEDSAVYLCASSLLLGGEQYFGPGTRLTVT.

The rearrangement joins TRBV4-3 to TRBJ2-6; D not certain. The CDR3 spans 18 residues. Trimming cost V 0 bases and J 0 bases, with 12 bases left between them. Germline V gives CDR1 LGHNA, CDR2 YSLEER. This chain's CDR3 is CASSQDPLIASGANVLTF. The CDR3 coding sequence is TGCGCCAGCAGCCAAGATCCTCTAATCGCCTCTGGGGCCAACGTCCTGACTTTC.

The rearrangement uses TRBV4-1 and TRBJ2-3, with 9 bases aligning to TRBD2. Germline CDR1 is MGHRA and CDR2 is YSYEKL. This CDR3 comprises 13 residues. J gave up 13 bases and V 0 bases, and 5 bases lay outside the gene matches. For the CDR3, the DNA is TGCGCCAGCAGCCAAGACCGTAGCGGGGGAAAGTATTTT. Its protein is CASSQDRSGGKYF.

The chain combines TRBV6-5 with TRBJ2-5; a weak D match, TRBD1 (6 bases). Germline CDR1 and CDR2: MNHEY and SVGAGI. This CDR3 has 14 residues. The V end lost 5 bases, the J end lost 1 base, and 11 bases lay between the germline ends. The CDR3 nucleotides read TGTGCCAGCAGTCGGACAGACTTCCAAGAGACCCAGTACTTC. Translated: CASSRTDFQETQYF.

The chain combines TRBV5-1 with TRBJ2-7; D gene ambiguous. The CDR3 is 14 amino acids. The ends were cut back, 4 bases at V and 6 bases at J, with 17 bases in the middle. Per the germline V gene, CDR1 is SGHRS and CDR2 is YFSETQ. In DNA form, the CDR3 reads TGCGCCAGCAGCCTGACGGTGGTTTCGCGCGAGCAGTACTTC. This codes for CASSLTVVSREQYF.

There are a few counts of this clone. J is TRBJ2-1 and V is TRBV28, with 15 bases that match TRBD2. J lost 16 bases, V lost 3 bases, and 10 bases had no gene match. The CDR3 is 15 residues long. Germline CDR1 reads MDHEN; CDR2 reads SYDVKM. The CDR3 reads CASSLAGLAGGDQFF. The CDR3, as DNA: TGTGCCAGCAGTTTGGCGGGACTAGCGGGAGGCGATCAATTCTTC.

This CDR3 reads CASRRLVNTGELFF. The CDR3 nucleotides are TGTGCCAGCAGACGACTAGTAAACACCGGGGAGCTGTTTTTT. The chain combines TRBV6-1 with TRBJ2-2; D is perhaps TRBD2 (6 bases). Deletions cut 6 bases from V and 2 bases from J, with 10 bases between. From germline, CDR1 is MNHNS and CDR2 SASEGT. The CDR3 is made up of 14 amino acids.